Below, 17 T cell receptor beta chains from the same sample are listed, as sequenced in a study of blood T cell repertoires in COVID-19. Sequencing was performed with immunoSEQ multiplex PCR; in TCRdb, only in-frame clones are kept and a portion is missing. The sample has around 250,000 clones, about 82% seen once. The specimen sequenced was peripheral blood. Receptors were obtained from a man of 80 years or more with acute or convalescent COVID-19.

The V and J genes are TRBV4-1 and TRBJ2-5; D remains ambiguous. With 1 base removed from V and 4 bases from J, the gap between germline ends came to 7 bases. The CDR3 spans 13 residues. Germline V CDR1 and CDR2: MGHRA, YSYEKL. The CDR3, as DNA: TGCGCCAGCAGCCAAGGAGTGCGAGAGACCCAGTACTTC. Amino acids: CASSQGVRETQYF.

J is TRBJ2-5 and V is TRBV5-4; D might be TRBD2 (6 bases). This CDR3 comprises 13 residues. V lost 0 bases, J lost 6 bases, and 9 bases lay in between. CDR1 is SGHNT, CDR2 YYREEE, per germline (reference sequence). In DNA, the CDR3 is TGTGCCAGCAGCTTGGGGGGGGTAAAGACCCAGTACTTC. As protein: CASSLGGVKTQYF.

The CDR3 DNA reads as TGTGCCAGCAGCTTCGCAGGGGACTATGGCTACACCTTC. It specifies CASSFAGDYGYTF. The chain has TRBV5-8 and TRBJ1-2; tentative D call: TRBD1 (6 bases). The V end was cut by 2 bases, the J end by 3 bases, with 8 bases between. CDR1 and CDR2 from the germline V gene are SGHTS and YDEGEE. This CDR3 spans 13 amino acids. The whole variable domain, remainder taken from reference TRBV5-8 and TRBJ1-2, is EAGVTQSPTHLIKTRGQQATLRCSPISGHTSVYWYQQALGLGLQFLLWYDEGEERNRGNFPPRFSGRQFPNYSSELNVNALELEDSALYLCASSFAGDYGYTFGSGTRLTVV.

The rearrangement uses TRBV6-4 and TRBJ2-1; 8 nucleotides agree with TRBD2. Germline V CDR1 and CDR2: MRHNA, SNTAGT. The CDR3 is made up of 13 amino acids. Unmatched junction bases numbered 6, after V lost 8 bases and J lost 6 bases. The CDR3 region is CASRVAGGNEQFF. In nucleotides, the CDR3 is TGTGCCAGCCGCGTGGCGGGGGGCAATGAGCAGTTCTTC.

The rearrangement links TRBV19 to TRBJ1-5; 7 nucleotides align to TRBD1. After removal of 2 bases from V and 0 bases from J, the junction contained 4 bases not matched to a gene. The germline V gene has CDR1 LNHDA and CDR2 SQIVND (reference sequence). This CDR3 comprises 16 residues. In DNA form, the CDR3 reads TGTGCCAGTAGTATATCACAGGGGTCTAGCAATCAGCCCCAGCATTTT. Protein product: CASSISQGSSNQPQHF.

The chain joins TRBV6-1 to TRBJ1-5; tentative D call: TRBD1 (6 bases). Germline CDR1 reads MNHNS; CDR2 reads SASEGT. The CDR3 is 15 amino acids. V gave up 0 bases and J gave up 6 bases, with 12 bases separating them. CDR3 region: CASSEAGGLVQPQHF. The CDR3 DNA reads as TGTGCCAGCAGTGAAGCCGGGGGGCTGGTTCAGCCCCAGCATTTT.

V and J are TRBV18 and TRBJ2-7, with TRBD1 as a possible D gene (6 bases). CDR3 length: 14 amino acids. The germline V gene has CDR1 KGHSH and CDR2 LQKENI. The V gene lost 3 bases and the J gene lost 3 bases, with 12 bases spanning the gap. CDR3 amino acids: CASSPGGGIYEQYF. CDR3 DNA: TGTGCCAGCTCACCTGGGGGCGGTATCTACGAGCAGTACTTC. Based on the CDR3 plus reference TRBV18 and TRBJ2-7, the full variable domain is NAGVMQNPRHLVRRRGQEARLRCSPMKGHSHVYWYRQLPEEGLKFMVYLQKENIIDESGMPKERFSAEFPKEGPSILRIQQVVRGDSAAYFCASSPGGGIYEQYFGPGTRLTVT.

This sequence joins TRBV28 and TRBJ1-5; unclear D gene. There are 14 residues in the CDR3. V was cut by 8 bases and J by 0 bases, with 11 bases left in between. CDR1 is MDHEN, CDR2 SYDVKM, per germline. CDR3 sequence: CASGSENSNQPQHF. Written as DNA, the CDR3 is TGTGCCAGCGGAAGCGAGAATAGCAATCAGCCCCAGCATTTT. Complete variable domain (other parts from reference TRBV28 and TRBJ1-5): DVKVTQSSRYLVKRTGEKVFLECVQDMDHENMFWYRQDPGLGLRLIYFSYDVKMKEKGDIPEGYSVSREKKERFSLILESASTNQTSMYLCASGSENSNQPQHFGDGTRLSIL.

The chain carries TRBV7-2 and TRBJ1-1; 8 bases map to TRBD1. CDR3 length equals 19 residues. With V trimmed by 2 bases and J by 4 bases, 18 bases remained unmatched. In germline, CDR1 is SGHTA, CDR2 FQGNSA. CDR3 bases: TGTGCCAGCAGCTTACTAGGACAGGGTCGATTTTTGGGGAGCACTGAAGCTTTCTTT. Encoded protein: CASSLLGQGRFLGSTEAFF.

This chain uses TRBV6-5 with TRBJ2-7; tentatively, D is TRBD2 (6 bases). CDR1 MNHEY and CDR2 SVGAGI come from the germline V gene. This CDR3 spans 11 amino acids. Trimming took off 8 bases at V and 7 bases at J, with 12 bases between the two ends. CDR3 region: CASRWGREQYF. CDR3 nucleotide sequence: TGTGCCAGCCGGTGGGGGAGGGAGCAGTACTTC.

The chain carries TRBV6-5 and TRBJ1-5; D is unresolved. Germline CDR1 and CDR2: MNHEY and SVGAGI. The CDR3 is 13 residues long. The ends were cut back, 6 bases at V and 4 bases at J, with 10 bases in the middle. The CDR3 region is CASSGRENQPQHF. In DNA, the CDR3 is TGTGCCAGCAGCGGACGGGAAAATCAGCCCCAGCATTTT.

The chain joins TRBV15 to TRBJ2-5; no clear D gene. V dropped 0 bases and J dropped 5 bases, with 13 bases sitting between them. The CDR3 length is 15 residues. Germline CDR1 and CDR2: LNHNV and YYDKDF (reference sequence). As DNA, the CDR3 is TGTGCCACCAGCAGAGATACAGTCCTCCAGGAGACCCAGTACTTC. It specifies CATSRDTVLQETQYF.

This chain's CDR3 is CAGDRGPDTQYF. The CDR3 DNA reads as TGTGCCGGAGACAGGGGTCCAGATACGCAGTATTTT. The rearrangement joins TRBV2 to TRBJ2-3; 8 bases fit TRBD1. The CDR3 runs to 12 residues. V shed 11 bases and J 4 bases; nucleotides not matched to a gene: 5. Germline CDR1 and CDR2: SNHLY and FYNNEI. Drawing the rest from reference TRBV2 and TRBJ2-3, the complete variable domain is EPEVTQTPSHQVTQMGQEVILRCVPISNHLYFYWYRQILGQKVEFLVSFYNNEISEKSEIFDDQFSVERPDGSNFTLKIRSTKLEDSAMYFCAGDRGPDTQYFGPGTRLTVL.

This rearrangement joins TRBV6-2 or TRBV6-3 to TRBJ1-1; perhaps TRBD1 as D (5 bases). The CDR3 loop spans 16 amino acids. The V gene lost 2 bases and the J gene lost 1 base, with 14 bases spanning the gap. Germline V gives CDR1 MNHEY, CDR2 SVGEGT. The CDR3 DNA reads as TGTGCCAGCAGTTACCGTTCCAGGGCAGCGAACACTGAAGCTTTCTTT. Amino acid sequence: CASSYRSRAANTEAFF.

V is TRBV18 and J is TRBJ2-5; D may be TRBD2 (5 bases). Germline V gene data show CDR1 as KGHSH and CDR2 as LQKENI. V lost 5 bases and J 3 bases, leaving 10 bases between the germline ends. This CDR3 is 13 amino acids long. The CDR3 spells CASSADGKETQYF. The CDR3 DNA reads as TGTGCCAGCTCAGCGGACGGGAAAGAGACCCAGTACTTC.

The rearrangement links TRBV3-1 (or the pseudogene TRBV3-2) to TRBJ2-3, with 9 positions matching TRBD2. The CDR3 consists of 13 residues. After removal of 3 bases from V and 6 bases from J, the junction contained 1 base not matched to a gene. Germline V gene sequence: CDR1 LGHDT, CDR2 YNNKEL (reference sequence). Here the CDR3 reads CASSQRGGDTQYF. CDR3 DNA: TGTGCCAGCAGCCAGCGGGGGGGGGATACGCAGTATTTT.

V usage is TRBV27 and J usage is TRBJ1-2; D is perhaps TRBD1 (5 bases). Germline V lookup: CDR1 MNHEY, CDR2 SMNVEV (reference sequence). V was cut by 0 bases and J by 8 bases, with 13 bases left in between. This CDR3 comprises 14 residues. The CDR3 DNA follows: TGTGCCAGCAGTTTATCCCAGGGTTTCTGGGGCTACACCTTC. Amino acids: CASSLSQGFWGYTF.